Presented here are 31 T cell receptor beta chains from one specimen sequenced in a study of spatial heterogeneity in lung cancer. Study findings and constraints: Tumors with more nonsynonymous mutations had more expanded intratumoral alpha and beta TCRs.

As for time point: sample taken at primary tumor resection. These receptors' antigens are unknown. TCRdb reprocessed the 5' RACE reads via MiXCR and lists one record per CDR3 protein. The sample has about 20,000 distinct CDR3 sequences; about 7.5% are singletons. The material was lung tumor tissue, obtained at surgery. The receptors were gathered from a male donor with early-stage non-small cell lung cancer.

This clonotype occurred a few times. V and J are TRBV19 and TRBJ1-5; TRBD1 matches at 11 bases. Germline CDR1 LNHDA, CDR2 SQIVND (reference sequence). With V trimmed by 6 bases and J by 4 bases, 11 bases remained unmatched. The CDR3 totals 17 residues. The CDR3 is CASRPRDRGELNQPQHF. The DNA for the CDR3 is TGTGCCAGTAGGCCCCGGGACAGGGGGGAGTTGAATCAGCCCCAGCATTTT. Filled out from reference TRBV19 and TRBJ1-5, the complete variable domain reads DGGITQSPKYLFRKEGQNVTLSCEQNLNHDAMYWYRQDPGQGLRLIYYSQIVNDFQKGDIAEGYSVSREKKESFPLTVTSAQKNPTAFYLCASRPRDRGELNQPQHFGDGTRLSIL.

This clonotype was seen ten or more times. The CDR3 DNA is TGTGCCACCAGGGGCGATACTGAAGCTTTCTTT. This codes for CATRGDTEAFF. The chain has TRBV24-1 and TRBJ1-1; D remains unclear. Trimming cost V 7 bases and J 5 bases, with 7 bases left between them. The V gene's germline CDR1 is KGHDR and CDR2 SFDVKD. The CDR3 extends over 11 amino acids.

This clonotype was recorded at least ten times. The chain combines TRBV28 with TRBJ2-1; the match to TRBD2 covers 11 bases. Trimming took 5 bases from V and 4 from J; bases not matched to a gene: 4. CDR1 and CDR2 from the germline V gene are MDHEN and SYDVKM. CDR3 length: 15 residues. DNA for the CDR3: TGTGCCAGCAGTCGAACTAGCGGGGGTTACAATGAGCAGTTCTTC. This gives the protein CASSRTSGGYNEQFF.

The V call is TRBV27, the J call TRBJ2-7; D is perhaps TRBD1 (6 bases). CDR3 length equals 14 residues. The V and J ends lost 2 bases and 6 bases respectively, with 14 bases between them. Germline values: CDR1 MNHEY, CDR2 SMNVEV (reference sequence). CDR3 region: CASSLGARGAEQYF. The CDR3 DNA reads TGTGCCAGCAGTTTAGGTGCCAGGGGCGCCGAGCAGTACTTC.

The chain carries TRBV20-1 and TRBJ1-3, with no clear D. The ends were cut back, 4 bases at V and 0 bases at J, with 10 bases in the middle. Germline V gives CDR1 DFQATT, CDR2 SNEGSKA (reference sequence). This CDR3 is 14 amino acids long. The CDR3 sequence: CSAIRANSGNTIYF. The CDR3 coding sequence is TGCAGTGCTATTCGGGCGAACTCTGGAAACACCATATATTTT.

This clonotype was recorded many times. CDR3 nucleotide sequence: TGTGCCAGCAGCCCAGGACAGGGAAGGGACGAGCAGTACTTC. Translation gives CASSPGQGRDEQYF. The gene calls are TRBV5-4 and TRBJ2-7; 8 bases match TRBD1. The CDR3 consists of 14 residues. V was pared by 4 bases and J by 5 bases, with 8 bases of the junction left unmatched. Germline CDR1 SGHNT, CDR2 YYREEE (reference sequence).

This clonotype was picked up many times. The genes are TRBV9 and TRBJ2-2; 7 positions agree with TRBD1. Germline-derived CDR1 and CDR2 are SGDLS and YYNGEE. The CDR3 runs 16 residues. Trimming removed 3 bases from V and 0 bases from J; junction bases left unmatched: 5. The CDR3 spells CASSDGQVSNTGELFF. The DNA for the CDR3 is TGTGCCAGCAGCGACGGACAGGTTTCGAACACCGGGGAGCTGTTTTTT. Based on the CDR3 plus reference TRBV9 and TRBJ2-2, the full variable domain is DSGVTQTPKHLITATGQRVTLRCSPRSGDLSVYWYQQSLDQGLQFLIQYYNGEERAKGNILERFSAQQFPDLHSELNLSSLELGDSALYFCASSDGQVSNTGELFFGEGSRLTVL.

A remark on this clonotype: A much larger clone is a single base away; this may be a read error. It is unclear where the CDR3 begins or ends on the DNA, so no DNA is shown, and the CDR3 is as TCRdb lists it. This chain connects TRBV3-1 to TRBJ1-5; TRBD1 was called by the table and not checked on the DNA. Looked up from germline, CDR1 is LGHDT and CDR2 is YNNKEL (reference sequence). The CDR3 is 15 amino acids long, termini counted. CDR3 loop: CASRHQLRAGAPQHF.

The table lists this clonotype with many counts. The chain couples TRBV11-1 to TRBJ2-4; D unclear. Germline CDR1 reads SGHAT; CDR2 reads FQDESV (reference sequence). Trimming shortened V by 2 bases and J by 1 base, and 6 bases separated the two germline ends. The CDR3 loop spans 14 amino acids. The CDR3 spells CASSLNRAKNIQYF. CDR3 sequence (DNA): TGTGCCAGCAGCTTAAATAGGGCCAAAAACATTCAGTACTTC.

This clonotype was detected ten times or more. V usage is TRBV20-1 and J usage is TRBJ1-5; a weak D match, TRBD1 (6 bases). The germline gives CDR1 DFQATT, CDR2 SNEGSKA (reference sequence). Between the trimmed V and J ends, which lost 2 bases and 3 bases, there was a span of 8 bases. The CDR3 contains 13 residues. The CDR3 sequence is CSARQGYNQPQHF. In nucleotides, the CDR3 is TGCAGTGCTAGACAGGGGTACAATCAGCCCCAGCATTTT.

This clonotype was seen at least ten times. The V gene is TRBV4-2, the J gene TRBJ1-6; 7 bases agree with TRBD1. CDR1 and CDR2 from the germline V gene are LGHNA and YNFKEQ. The V segment lost 0 bases and the J segment 6 bases; nucleotides outside the gene matches: 5. This CDR3 is built from 16 residues. The CDR3: CASSQEKQGPNSPLHF. The CDR3 coding sequence is TGTGCCAGCAGCCAAGAGAAACAGGGGCCTAATTCACCCCTCCACTTT.

The chain employs TRBV28 and TRBJ2-1; TRBD1 aligns across 11 bases. CDR1 and CDR2 (germline): MDHEN, SYDVKM. The ends lost 5 bases at V and 4 bases at J; junction bases unmatched: 4. The CDR3 is made up of 15 amino acids. CDR3 nucleotide sequence: TGTGCCAGCAGTCTCCGGGACAGGGGGTACAATGAGCAGTTCTTC. It translates to CASSLRDRGYNEQFF.

This clonotype was seen at least ten times. The V and J genes are TRBV7-9 and TRBJ1-5; D gene ambiguous. CDR3 length: 13 residues. CDR1 and CDR2 (germline): SEHNR, FQNEAQ (reference sequence). V was shortened by 1 base and J by 1 base, with 2 bases between the two germline ends. CDR3 DNA: TGTGCCAGCAGCTTAGTCAGCAATCAGCCCCAGCATTTT. Its translation is CASSLVSNQPQHF.

A remark on this clonotype: A much larger clone differs by one base, so this may be a read error. The V and J genes are TRBV18 and TRBJ1-5, with 7 bases matching TRBD1. The CDR3 has 15 residues. Germline loops: CDR1 KGHSH, CDR2 LQKENI. The CDR3 is CASSNTGVGNQPQNF. The CDR3 DNA reads TGTGCCAGCTCCAATACAGGGGTCGGCAATCAGCCCCAGAATTTT. The whole variable domain, filled in from reference TRBV18 and TRBJ1-5, reads NAGVMQNPRHLVRRRGQEARLRCSPMKGHSHVYWYRQLPEEGLKFMVYLQKENIIDESGMPKERFSAEFPKEGPSILRIQQVVRGDSAAYFCASSNTGVGNQPQNFGDGTRLSIL.

This clonotype was picked up a small number of times. A much more abundant neighbour one base away suggests this may be a read error. V and J are TRBV29-1 and TRBJ1-2, with D maybe TRBD1 (6 bases). V lost 6 bases, J lost 6 bases, and 32 bases lay in between. The CDR3 has 18 amino acids. Germline CDR1 reads SQVTM; CDR2 reads ANQGSEA. CDR3 protein: CSVGGAEQGRRSCDGYTF. The CDR3 DNA is TGCAGCGTCGGGGGGGCGGAACAGGGACGTCGTTCCTGTGATGGCTACACCTTC.

The chain combines TRBV29-1 with TRBJ1-2; unclear D gene. The length of the CDR3 is 17 residues. V was pared by 5 bases and J by 5 bases, with 27 bases between. Germline loops: CDR1 SQVTM, CDR2 ANQGSEA. The CDR3 loop reads CSVSPYRTDPGGYGYTF. DNA for the CDR3: TGCAGCGTTTCACCCTATAGGACGGACCCCGGAGGTTATGGCTACACCTTC.

V gene TRBV5-1 combines with J gene TRBJ2-1, with 14 bases matching TRBD2. This CDR3 has 21 amino acids. Germline lookup yields CDR1 SGHRS and CDR2 YFSETQ. J lost 0 bases, V lost 5 bases, and 16 bases had no gene match. In DNA form, the CDR3 reads TGCGCCAGCAGGACCGCTCCCGGGACTAGCGGGGGACAGAGCTCCTACAATGAGCAGTTCTTC. It translates to CASRTAPGTSGGQSSYNEQFF.

This clonotype has a count of ten or more. This chain uses TRBV4-3 with TRBJ1-2; D might be TRBD1 (6 bases). In germline, CDR1 is LGHNA, CDR2 YSLEER. V was pared by 0 bases and J by 5 bases, with 13 bases between. CDR3 length: 15 amino acids. This CDR3 is CASSQDGRGGYGYTF. In DNA, the CDR3 is TGCGCCAGCAGCCAAGACGGCAGGGGTGGTTATGGCTACACCTTC.

This clonotype was recorded at least ten times. The V call is TRBV5-4, the J call TRBJ1-4, with unresolved D. V dropped 6 bases and J dropped 3 bases, with 9 bases sitting between them. The CDR3 runs 13 residues. Germline values: CDR1 SGHNT, CDR2 YYREEE (reference sequence). DNA of the CDR3: TGTGCCAGCAAGGAGGCCTCTAATGAAAAACTGTTTTTT. It is translated as CASKEASNEKLFF.

In its sample, this clonotype was seen many times. The chain uses TRBV6-4 and TRBJ1-1; a possible D gene is TRBD1 (5 bases). Germline V CDR1 and CDR2: MRHNA, SNTAGT. There are 14 residues in the CDR3. Trimming cost V 4 bases and J 3 bases, with 12 bases left between them. DNA of the CDR3: TGTGCCAGCAGTGTAACAGGATCGGACACTGAAGCTTTCTTT. It is translated as CASSVTGSDTEAFF.

The sample holds many counts of this clonotype. Germline and junction disagree at one end, which may indicate a read error. The gene calls are TRBV7-7 and TRBJ2-3; 12 bases map to TRBD2. Looked up from germline, CDR1 is SSHAT and CDR2 is FNYEAQ (reference sequence). This CDR3 is 15 amino acids long. CDR3 in DNA: TGTGCTAGCAGCGCCGGGACTAGCGGGACAGATACGCAGTATTTT. Amino acid sequence: CASSAGTSGTDTQYF.

This clonotype was observed many times. The V call is TRBV5-6, the J call TRBJ1-2, with 10 bases that match TRBD1. V was clipped by 3 bases and J by 4 bases; unmatched bases: 12. Germline V gene data show CDR1 as SGHDT and CDR2 as YYEEEE. The CDR3 loop spans 17 amino acids. As DNA, the CDR3 is TGTGCCAGCAGCTCCCCCCCAGGACAGGGGGACGGCTATGGCTACACCTTC. This translates into CASSSPPGQGDGYGYTF. Complete variable domain (other parts from reference TRBV5-6 and TRBJ1-2): DAGVTQSPTHLIKTRGQQVTLRCSPKSGHDTVSWYQQALGQGPQFIFQYYEEEERQRGNFPDRFSGHQFPNYSSELNVNALLLGDSALYLCASSSPPGQGDGYGYTFGSGTRLTVV.

As to this clonotype: One end of the junction fails to match germline, which may point to a read error. V is TRBV6-2 or TRBV6-3 and J is TRBJ2-7; no reliable D call. This CDR3 has 13 residues. CDR1 and CDR2 (germline): MNHEY, SVGEGT. The CDR3 loop is CASSHSRSYEQYF. CDR3 coding DNA: TGTGCCAGCAGTCACTCGCGAAGCTACGAGCAGTACTTC.

This clonotype was recorded at least ten times. This chain connects TRBV5-1 to TRBJ2-3, with D tentatively TRBD1 (5 bases). Germline-derived CDR1 and CDR2 are SGHRS and YFSETQ. The CDR3 spans 15 residues. V dropped 1 base and J dropped 6 bases, with 15 bases sitting between them. CDR3 sequence (DNA): TGCGCCAGCAGCTTGACAGGTCCCCCAGCGGATACGCAGTATTTT. Protein: CASSLTGPPADTQYF.

This clonotype was seen at least ten times. The CDR3 nucleotides are TGCGCCAGCAGTGAGTCGACACAGTTAGCCAAAAACATTCAGTACTTC. Residues: CASSESTQLAKNIQYF. This rearrangement joins TRBV10-2 to TRBJ2-4; D ambiguous. The V gene lost 0 bases and the J gene lost 0 bases, with 9 bases spanning the gap. The CDR3 is 16 residues long. Per the germline V gene, CDR1 is WSHSY and CDR2 is SAAADI.

This clonotype has a handful of counts. This chain connects TRBV4-3 to TRBJ1-2; 7 bases line up with TRBD1. The CDR3 length is 13 residues. Per germline, CDR1 LGHNA and CDR2 YSLEER. Unmatched junction bases numbered 0, after V lost 0 bases and J lost 5 bases. In DNA, the CDR3 is TGCGCCAGCAGCCAAGAGACAGGGTATGGCTACACCTTC. This encodes CASSQETGYGYTF.

The V gene is TRBV15, the J gene TRBJ1-2, with D uncertain. Germline V gene data show CDR1 as LNHNV and CDR2 as YYDKDF (reference sequence). The V end lost 0 bases, the J end lost 4 bases, and 12 bases lay between the germline ends. CDR3 length: 15 amino acids. The DNA for the CDR3 is TGTGCCACCAGCAGAGAGGGCGCTGAGTCCTATGGCTACACCTTC. This translates into CATSREGAESYGYTF.

This clonotype has ten or more counts. The chain employs TRBV11-2 and TRBJ2-7; no clear D gene. The CDR3 length is 15 residues. CDR1 is SGHAT and CDR2 is FQNNGV in the germline V gene. Trimming removed 0 bases at V and 3 bases at J, with 12 bases between. The CDR3 DNA sequence: TGTGCCAGCAGCTTAGATCTGTTCTCCGGCTACGAGCAGTACTTC. This sequence encodes CASSLDLFSGYEQYF.

This clonotype is medium-sized in the sample. The genes are TRBV20-1 and TRBJ1-5; TRBD1 matches 7 bases. Losses at the gene ends were 5 bases for V and 6 bases for J; bases not matched to a gene: 22. This CDR3 is built from 18 residues. Per germline, CDR1 DFQATT and CDR2 SNEGSKA (reference sequence). The CDR3 protein is CSAGFWGQTTTGSQPQHF. In DNA, the CDR3 is TGCAGTGCTGGCTTTTGGGGACAGACCACGACGGGATCTCAGCCCCAGCATTTT.

This clonotype was recorded a few times. V is TRBV10-2 and J is TRBJ1-2; TRBD1 matches 10 bases. V gave up 6 bases and J gave up 4 bases; unmatched junction bases: 8. This CDR3 has 15 amino acids. Per germline, CDR1 WSHSY and CDR2 SAAADI. CDR3 sequence reads: CASSVGQGTRYGYTF. DNA of the CDR3: TGCGCCAGCAGCGTGGGACAGGGGACCCGCTATGGCTACACCTTC.

The count of this clonotype is one. One base away lies a much larger clone, so this may be a sequencing read error. The rearrangement links TRBV10-3 to TRBJ2-7, with 7 bases that match TRBD2. CDR1 is ENHRY and CDR2 is SYGVKD in the germline V gene. CDR3 size: 13 residues. This chain's CDR3 is CAIRVGGSYERYF. DNA of the CDR3: TGTGCCATCAGGGTCGGGGGGTCCTACGAGCGGTACTTC.